The TCR beta chain under discussion was sequenced for a study of blood T cell repertoires in COVID-19 (dated by TCRdb to about 2020). Broadly, across the study: Samples from collaborators originated in the United States, Italy and Spain and spanned both the acute and convalescent phases of COVID-19. Samples were obtained from the ongoing ImmuneRACE study (first 160 participants) and from over 1,000 subjects provided by 6 global collaborators. Subjects who had been exposed to COVID-19, were actively infected with it, or had recovered from it provided the deeply sampled blood TCRbeta repertoires that made up the dataset. Where HLA class I and class II types were available, the types were taken from metadata supplied by the sample provider, not from assay-based typing. Sample metadata almost always included a de-identified subject ID, COVID-19 status, age in years and sex. The material from the prospective study consisted of cDNA or gDNA derived from T cells, B-cell-depleted T cells, or PBMCs. The repertoires were released in a freely available public database meant as a resource for research on the immune response to SARS-CoV-2. What the authors observed across the whole study: How much clinical and demographic metadata was included differed by source and by participant, and the metadata was provided uncurated.

V lost 4 bases and J lost 5 bases; the stretch between them is 6 bases long. The CDR3 contains 11 residues, cysteine and phenylalanine counted. Left in the record is the CDR3 DNA by itself, 33 bases read in frame from the first base. Reading the germline V gene gives CDR1 SGHRS and CDR2 YFSETQ. In this sample, this clone turned up once. What antigen it recognizes has not been identified. No quality values exist for individual bases; no much larger clone is one base distant. Collaborating institutions collected whole blood in K2EDTA tubes following their own protocols. Collaborator samples were shipped for TCRbeta analysis as frozen whole blood, isolated PBMCs, or DNA extracted from either sample type. TCRbeta CDR3 regions were amplified from genomic DNA using the immunoSEQ Assay, a bias-controlled multiplex PCR. The paper's data handling went like this. Nucleated cell counts per sample were estimated from amplification of reference gene primers within the assay. Sequence reads were collapsed and filtered to measure the absolute abundance of every unique TCRbeta CDR3 rearrangement. For each sample, productive Simpson clonality was calculated by taking the square root of Simpson's diversity index across productive rearrangements. The clones in this table, taken by TCRdb from immuneACCESS, are in-frame only. Not every clone is retained; where verified, under half of the shortfall comes from an unresolved V gene, and the cause of the rest is unknown. The DNA was the basis for D and trimming; V, J and clone size are from that table. The sample profile shows about 270,000 clones; approximately 77% of them were found once. Roughly 3.1% of the sample is held by the ten biggest clonotypes.

This clonotype was obtained from a young woman with acute or convalescent COVID-19. The chain is assembled from TRBV5-1 and TRBJ1-2, with the D gene call left open. Sequencing input: peripheral blood. This receptor has the CDR3 CASSNEYGYTF. The base sequence is TGCGCCAGCAGCAACGAGTATGGCTACACCTTC.